This T cell receptor beta chain was sequenced during a study of beta chain features in type 1 diabetes. On this clone itself: Antigen specificity is unknown.

Expressed TCRB transcripts were sequenced because the isolated RNA had all been reverse transcribed beforehand. Some clones are missing from TCRdb's copy, which holds only in-frame ones; the method was immunoSEQ multiplex PCR. The sample yields around 250,000 clones, 68% seen once. Study-wide results and limits: VDJ junctions from patients with type 1 diabetes contained fewer insertions and more deletions. Resolution of whether HLA type affects TCRB rearrangement was not achieved here.

Trimming at V came to 5 bases and at J to 9 bases, leaving 7 bases not matched to a gene. Per germline, CDR1 SEHNR and CDR2 FQNEAQ (reference sequence). This CDR3 has 14 amino acids. The sample taken for sequencing was naive CD4+ T cells from blood. This clonotype was sampled from a man aged 30 to 39 in good health. The chain employs TRBV7-9 and TRBJ2-1; the match to TRBD1 covers 10 bases. CDR3 in DNA: TGTGCCAGCAGCACAGGGACAGGGGTGAGTGAGCAGTTCTTC. Residues: CASSTGTGVSEQFF.